The text below deals with one T cell receptor beta chain. This sample was included in a study of blood T cell repertoires in COVID-19. Trimming cost V 4 bases and J 4 bases, with 17 bases left between them. In germline, CDR1 is SGHNT, CDR2 YYREEE (reference sequence). The CDR3 runs 15 residues. The table came from immunoSEQ multiplex PCR; TCRdb's copy has only in-frame clones and leaves some out. The sample yields tens of thousands of clones, about 81% seen once. The chain has TRBV5-4 and TRBJ1-1, with D tentatively TRBD1 (5 bases). This receptor was taken from a man at least 80 years old with acute or convalescent COVID-19. Source material: peripheral blood. CDR3: CASSRILRGGTEAFF. Here the CDR3 DNA reads TGTGCCAGCAGCAGAATACTTAGGGGCGGCACTGAAGCTTTCTTT.